The source of this T cell receptor beta chain is a study of T cell changes during pregnancy in multiple sclerosis. Assay: immunoSEQ multiplex PCR; the TCRdb copy retains only in-frame clones and omits some. The sample contains roughly 26,000 clones, approximately 89% of which appear only once. The CDR3 runs to 14 residues. Germline loops: CDR1 MDHEN, CDR2 SYDVKM. V dropped 5 bases and J dropped 4 bases, with 12 bases sitting between them. Sequencing was performed on CD8+ T cells from peripheral blood mononuclear cells, taken in the second trimester of pregnancy. The sequence came from a female donor with multiple sclerosis, enrolled in a pregnancy study. The chain uses TRBV28 and TRBJ1-3; perhaps TRBD1 as D (5 bases). The chain's CDR3 is CASSPRVSGNTIYF. CDR3 coding DNA: TGTGCCAGCAGTCCCAGGGTCTCGGGAAACACCATATATTTT.